A selection of T cell receptor beta chains follows, all from one sample in a study of human T cells and chemical hapten exposure. MiXCR, run by TCRdb on the RACE reads, gives a single entry per CDR3 protein. The repertoire holds fewer than 400,000 distinct CDR3 sequences, with roughly 6.9% as singletons. The material was whole blood, obtained in connection with sensitization to the hapten diphenylcyclopropenone (DPC). These receptors originate from a woman in her late teens or twenties with alopecia areata. Some clones in this sample may be carry-over from other donors' samples. Each CDR3 is given with its conserved first and last residue. D genes are given only for firm matches. Size tells how often a clone was seen (once, few, many) or the class of an expanded clone, and some rows leave it out.

DNA: TGTGCCAGCAGCCTGGGACGGGCCCCGTCTCCCCCTACCTACGAGCAGTACTTC
CDR3: CASSLGRAPSPPTYEQYF
J: TRBJ2-7
size: many
V: TRBV14
D: -

DNA: TGTGCCAGCAGCGTAGGGCAGACCCGCGTTGAGACCCAGTACTTC
CDR3: CASSVGQTRVETQYF
J: TRBJ2-5
size: many
V: TRBV9
D: -

DNA: TGTGCTAGTGGTCCCGGGACAGGTAGTGGCTACACCTTC
CDR3: CASGPGTGSGYTF
J: TRBJ1-2
size: -
V: TRBV12-5
D: TRBD1

DNA: TGTGCCAGCAGCCTTAGAAGAGGGACAGTCAATTCCCCGGCCCCTTATGGCTACACCTTC
CDR3: CASSLRRGTVNSPAPYGYTF
J: TRBJ1-2
size: many
V: TRBV7-9
D: TRBD1

DNA: TGTGCCAGCAGCTCCGAACAGGGGGCGTACCAAGAGACCCAGTACTTC
CDR3: CASSSEQGAYQETQYF
J: TRBJ2-5
size: many
V: TRBV7-6
D: TRBD1

DNA: TGTGCCAGCAGCCCCGGACCCGGACCCCGGGGTGGCTACACCTTC
CDR3: CASSPGPGPRGGYTF
J: TRBJ1-2
size: -
V: TRBV14
D: -

DNA: TGCAGTGCTAGAGATTGGGGGACAGGGGGCACTGGCTACACCTTC
CDR3: CSARDWGTGGTGYTF
J: TRBJ1-2
size: few
V: TRBV20-1
D: TRBD1

DNA: TGTGCCAGCGCCACGGACGGTAGCACAGATACGCAGTATTTT
CDR3: CASATDGSTDTQYF
J: TRBJ2-3
size: -
V: TRBV6-4
D: -

DNA: TGTGCCAGCAGCCCAAGGGGTGGACAGGGGACAGGCACTGAAGCTTTCTTT
CDR3: CASSPRGGQGTGTEAFF
J: TRBJ1-1
size: many
V: TRBV7-3
D: TRBD1

DNA: TGTGCCAGCAGTAGGACAACGACCAGCTATGGCTACACCTTC
CDR3: CASSRTTTSYGYTF
J: TRBJ1-2
size: -
V: TRBV6-4
D: -

DNA: TGTGCCACATCGGGGGCGATTCAAGAGACCCAGTACTTC
CDR3: CATSGAIQETQYF
J: TRBJ2-5
size: few
V: TRBV11-2
D: -

DNA: TGCAGTGCTACAGGACCGCTTCACTATGGCTACACCTTC
CDR3: CSATGPLHYGYTF
J: TRBJ1-2
size: -
V: TRBV20-1
D: -

DNA: TGTGCCAGCAGTTTTGGCGGGCCGACTAGCAATCAGCCCCAGCATTTT
CDR3: CASSFGGPTSNQPQHF
J: TRBJ1-5
size: few
V: TRBV28
D: -

DNA: TGTGCCAGCTCACCGCAGTGGGGGACCCCAGATACGCAGTATTTT
CDR3: CASSPQWGTPDTQYF
J: TRBJ2-3
size: many
V: TRBV18
D: -

DNA: TGTGCCAGCAGCCAAGTTGCGCGAGGGAAAAAACTGTTTTTT
CDR3: CASSQVARGKKLFF
J: TRBJ1-4
size: -
V: TRBV3-1
D: -

DNA: TGTGCCAGCAGTATCGGACAGGGCGGGGGCACTGAAGCTTTCTTT
CDR3: CASSIGQGGGTEAFF
J: TRBJ1-1
size: -
V: TRBV12-3/TRBV12-4
D: TRBD1